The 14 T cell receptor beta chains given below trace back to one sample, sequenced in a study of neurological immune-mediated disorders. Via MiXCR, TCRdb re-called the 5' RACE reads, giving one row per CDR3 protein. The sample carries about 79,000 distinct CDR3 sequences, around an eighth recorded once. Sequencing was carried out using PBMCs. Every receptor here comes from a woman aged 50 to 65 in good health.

CDR3 residues: CASSPRQASYEQYF. The CDR3 DNA reads as TGTGCCAGCAGCCCACGACAGGCCTCCTACGAGCAGTACTTC. The gene calls are TRBV7-2 and TRBJ2-7, with D perhaps TRBD1 (6 bases). Germline values: CDR1 SGHTA, CDR2 FQGNSA. The ends were cut back, 5 bases at V and 0 bases at J, with 11 bases in the middle. There are 14 residues in the CDR3.

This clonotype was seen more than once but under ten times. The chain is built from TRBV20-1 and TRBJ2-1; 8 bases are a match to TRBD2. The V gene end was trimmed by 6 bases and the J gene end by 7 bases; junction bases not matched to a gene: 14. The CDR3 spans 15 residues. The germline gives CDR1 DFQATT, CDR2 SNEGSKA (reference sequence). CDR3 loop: CSAPSGSSGTNEQFF. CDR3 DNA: TGCAGTGCCCCCTCGGGTAGTAGCGGGACTAATGAGCAGTTCTTC.

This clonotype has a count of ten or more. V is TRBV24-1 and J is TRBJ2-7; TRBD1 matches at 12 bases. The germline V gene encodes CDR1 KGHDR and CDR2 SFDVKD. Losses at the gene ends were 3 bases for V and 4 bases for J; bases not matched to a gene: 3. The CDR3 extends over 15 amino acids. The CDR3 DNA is TGTGCCACCAGTGATGGGACAGGGGGCATATACGAGCAGTACTTC. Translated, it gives CATSDGTGGIYEQYF.

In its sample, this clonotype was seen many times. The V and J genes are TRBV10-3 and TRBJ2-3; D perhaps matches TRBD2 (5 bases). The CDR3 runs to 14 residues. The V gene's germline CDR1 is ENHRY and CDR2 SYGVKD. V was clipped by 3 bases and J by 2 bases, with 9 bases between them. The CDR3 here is CAISDSRDTDTQYF. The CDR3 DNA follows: TGTGCCATCAGTGATAGTCGGGACACAGATACGCAGTATTTT.

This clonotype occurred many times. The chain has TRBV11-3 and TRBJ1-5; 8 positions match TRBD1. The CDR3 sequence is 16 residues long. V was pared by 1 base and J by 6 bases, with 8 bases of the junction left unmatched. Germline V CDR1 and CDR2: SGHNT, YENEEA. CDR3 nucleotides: TGTGCCAGCAGCTTAGCTGACAGGGGAGGGTGTCAGCCCCAGCATTTT. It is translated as CASSLADRGGCQPQHF.

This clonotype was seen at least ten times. The CDR3 spells CSVEARVRETQYF. As DNA, the CDR3 is TGCAGCGTTGAAGCGAGGGTCCGGGAGACCCAGTACTTC. The rearrangement links TRBV29-1 to TRBJ2-5, with D perhaps TRBD2 (5 bases). CDR3 size: 13 residues. V lost 1 base, J lost 5 bases, and 11 bases lay in between. CDR1 and CDR2 (germline): SQVTM, ANQGSEA.

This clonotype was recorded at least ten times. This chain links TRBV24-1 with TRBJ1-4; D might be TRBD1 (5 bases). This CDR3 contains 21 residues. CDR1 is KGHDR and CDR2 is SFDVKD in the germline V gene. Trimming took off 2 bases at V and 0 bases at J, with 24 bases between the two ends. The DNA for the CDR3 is TGTGCCACCAGTGATTGTATGTGTTTTCGGGGCAGATATTCAACTAATGAAAAACTGTTTTTT. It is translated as CATSDCMCFRGRYSTNEKLFF.

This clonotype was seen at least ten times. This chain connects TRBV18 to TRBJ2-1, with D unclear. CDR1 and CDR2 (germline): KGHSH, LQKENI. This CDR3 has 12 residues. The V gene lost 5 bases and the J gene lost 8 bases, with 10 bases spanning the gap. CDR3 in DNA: TGTGCCAGCTCAGCGTCTAGGGATGAGCAGTTCTTC. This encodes CASSASRDEQFF.

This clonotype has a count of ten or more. CDR3 sequence: CASSQQRPYQETQYF. CDR3 DNA: TGTGCCAGCAGCCAACAAAGGCCCTACCAAGAGACCCAGTACTTC. This chain joins TRBV14 and TRBJ2-5, with D hard to call. This CDR3 has 15 amino acids. Looked up from germline, CDR1 is SGHDN and CDR2 is FVKESK. Trimming cost V 2 bases and J 0 bases, with 10 bases left between them.

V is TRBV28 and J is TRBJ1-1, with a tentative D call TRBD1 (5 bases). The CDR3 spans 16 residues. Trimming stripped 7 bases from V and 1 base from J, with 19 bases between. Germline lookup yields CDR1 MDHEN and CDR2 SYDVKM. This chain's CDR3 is CASTLRWGRTNTEAFF. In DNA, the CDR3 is TGTGCCAGCACCCTCAGGTGGGGACGGACGAACACTGAAGCTTTCTTT.

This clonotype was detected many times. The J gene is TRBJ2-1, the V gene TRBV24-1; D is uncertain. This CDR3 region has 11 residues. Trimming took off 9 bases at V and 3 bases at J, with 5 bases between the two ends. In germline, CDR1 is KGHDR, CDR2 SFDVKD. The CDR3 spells CATERYNEQFF. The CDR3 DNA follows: TGTGCCACCGAGCGCTACAATGAGCAGTTCTTC.

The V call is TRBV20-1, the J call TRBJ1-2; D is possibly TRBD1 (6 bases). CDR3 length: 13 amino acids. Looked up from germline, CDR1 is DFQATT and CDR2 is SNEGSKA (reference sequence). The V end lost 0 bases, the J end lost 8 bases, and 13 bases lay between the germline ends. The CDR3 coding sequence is TGCAGTGCTAGAGATCTGGCAGGGGAGGGCTACACCTTC. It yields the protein CSARDLAGEGYTF.

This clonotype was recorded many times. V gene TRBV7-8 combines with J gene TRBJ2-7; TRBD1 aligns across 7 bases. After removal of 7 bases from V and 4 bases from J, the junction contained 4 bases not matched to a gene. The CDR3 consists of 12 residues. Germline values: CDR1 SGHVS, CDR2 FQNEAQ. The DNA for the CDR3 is TGTGCCAGCACTGACAGGGTTTACGAGCAGTACTTC. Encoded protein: CASTDRVYEQYF.

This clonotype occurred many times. CDR3 protein: CASSEGTAGETQYF. The CDR3 DNA reads TGTGCCAGCAGTGAAGGGACAGCAGGAGAGACCCAGTACTTC. The rearrangement links TRBV6-1 to TRBJ2-5; weak D call: TRBD1 (6 bases). CDR3 length: 14 residues. The germline V gene encodes CDR1 MNHNS and CDR2 SASEGT. V lost 1 base, J lost 4 bases, and 10 bases lay in between.